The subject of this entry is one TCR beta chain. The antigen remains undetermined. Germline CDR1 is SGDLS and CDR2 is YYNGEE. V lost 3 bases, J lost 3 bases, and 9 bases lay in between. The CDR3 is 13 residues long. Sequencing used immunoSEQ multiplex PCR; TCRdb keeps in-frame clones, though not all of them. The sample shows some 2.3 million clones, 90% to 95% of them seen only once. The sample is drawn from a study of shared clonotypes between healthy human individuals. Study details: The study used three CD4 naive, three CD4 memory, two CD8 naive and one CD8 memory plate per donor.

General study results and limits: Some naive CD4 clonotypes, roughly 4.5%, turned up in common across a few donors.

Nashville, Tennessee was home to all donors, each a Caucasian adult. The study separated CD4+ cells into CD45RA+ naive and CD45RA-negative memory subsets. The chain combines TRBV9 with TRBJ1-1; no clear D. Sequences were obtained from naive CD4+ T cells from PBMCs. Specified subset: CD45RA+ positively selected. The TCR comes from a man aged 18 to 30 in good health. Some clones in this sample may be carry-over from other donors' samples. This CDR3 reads CASSGQMDTEAFF. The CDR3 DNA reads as TGTGCCAGCAGCGGTCAGATGGACACTGAAGCTTTCTTT.